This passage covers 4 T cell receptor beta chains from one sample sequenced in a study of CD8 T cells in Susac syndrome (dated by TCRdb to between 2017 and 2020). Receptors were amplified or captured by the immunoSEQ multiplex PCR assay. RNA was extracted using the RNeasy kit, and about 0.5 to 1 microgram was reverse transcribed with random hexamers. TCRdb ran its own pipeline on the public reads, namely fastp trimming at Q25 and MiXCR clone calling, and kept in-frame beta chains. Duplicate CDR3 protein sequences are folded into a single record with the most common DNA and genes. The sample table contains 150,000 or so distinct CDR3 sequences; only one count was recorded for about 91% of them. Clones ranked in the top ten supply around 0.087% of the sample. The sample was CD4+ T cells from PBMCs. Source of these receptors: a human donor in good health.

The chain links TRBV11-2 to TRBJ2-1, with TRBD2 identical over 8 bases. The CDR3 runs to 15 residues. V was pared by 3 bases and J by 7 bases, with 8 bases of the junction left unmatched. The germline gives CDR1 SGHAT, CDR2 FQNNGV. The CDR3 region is CASSLGQRGTNEQFF. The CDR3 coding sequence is TGTGCCAGCAGCTTGGGCCAGCGGGGGACGAATGAGCAGTTCTTC. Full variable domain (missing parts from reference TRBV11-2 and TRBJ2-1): EAGVAQSPRYKIIEKRQSVAFWCNPISGHATLYWYQQILGQGPKLLIQFQNNGVVDDSQLPKDRFSAERLKGVDSTLKIQPAKLEDSAVYLCASSLGQRGTNEQFFGPGTRLTVL.

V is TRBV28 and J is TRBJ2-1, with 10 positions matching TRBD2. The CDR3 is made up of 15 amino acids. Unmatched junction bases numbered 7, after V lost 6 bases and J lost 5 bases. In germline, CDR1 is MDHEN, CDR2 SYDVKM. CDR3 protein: CASRGTSVRHNEQFF. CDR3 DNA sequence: TGTGCCAGCAGGGGGACTAGCGTAAGGCACAATGAGCAGTTCTTC.

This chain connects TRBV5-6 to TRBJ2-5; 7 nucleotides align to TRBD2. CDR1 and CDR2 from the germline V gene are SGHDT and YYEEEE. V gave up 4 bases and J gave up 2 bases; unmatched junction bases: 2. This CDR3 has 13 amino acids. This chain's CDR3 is CASSKRGQETQYF. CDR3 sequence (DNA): TGTGCCAGCAGCAAGCGGGGTCAAGAGACCCAGTACTTC.

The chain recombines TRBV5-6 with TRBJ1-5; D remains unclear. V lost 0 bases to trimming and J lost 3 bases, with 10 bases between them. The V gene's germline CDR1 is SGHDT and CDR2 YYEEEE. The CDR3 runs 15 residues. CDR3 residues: CASSLVGRNNQPQHF. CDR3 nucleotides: TGTGCCAGCAGCTTGGTGGGTAGAAACAATCAGCCCCAGCATTTT. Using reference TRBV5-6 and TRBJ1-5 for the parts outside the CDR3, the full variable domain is DAGVTQSPTHLIKTRGQQVTLRCSPKSGHDTVSWYQQALGQGPQFIFQYYEEEERQRGNFPDRFSGHQFPNYSSELNVNALLLGDSALYLCASSLVGRNNQPQHFGDGTRLSIL.